What follows describes a single T cell receptor (beta chain). The data were obtained in a study of cytomegalovirus exposure and HLA in healthy donors. Study context: Of approximately 400 genotyped donors, 70% to 85% clustered with self-reported Caucasian donors.

This CDR3 spans 14 amino acids. Looked up from germline, CDR1 is LNHDA and CDR2 is SQIVND (reference sequence). V was cut by 7 bases and J by 8 bases, with 18 bases left in between. In the PCR, 60 Vbeta and 13 Jbeta primers were used. TCRdb's copy holds only in-frame clones and misses some; the assay was immunoSEQ multiplex PCR. This sample contains 29,000 or so clones. Sequenced material: PBMCs. The V call is TRBV19, the J call TRBJ2-1; TRBD1 is a possible D gene (6 bases). This TCR derives from a young man in good health and CMV-seronegative. CDR3 protein: CASTYREKVYEQFF. In nucleotides, the CDR3 is TGTGCCAGTACCTACAGGGAGAAAGTCTATGAGCAGTTCTTC.